This T cell receptor (beta chain) was sequenced during a study of CD8 T cells in ankylosing spondylitis. Study results and caveats: Researchers report that disease-linked clones proved CD8+ and relatively rare in peripheral blood. About 8 highly homologous variants made up a TCR beta motif, and this motif appeared characteristic of ankylosing spondylitis blood. There was reportedly significant enrichment of clones that were disease-linked in matched ankylosing spondylitis synovial fluid. Prior literature has documented some motif variants in synovial fluid and blood from reactive arthritis.

The CDR3 runs 13 residues. V was shortened by 2 bases and J by 8 bases, with 12 bases between the two germline ends. Germline loops: CDR1 MNHEY, CDR2 SVGAGI. Libraries for TCR beta were made by quantitative 5'-RACE with molecular barcodes. One entry per CDR3 protein, called by TCRdb with MiXCR from the 5' RACE reads. Of more than 600,000 distinct CDR3 sequences in the sample, over 15% are singletons; the top ten hold under 20%. A note on this clonotype: Its antigen remains unidentified.

The sample consisted of blood, either unsorted or a sorted T cell fraction (not recorded which). The receptor was isolated from a male donor with ankylosing spondylitis. This chain links TRBV6-5 with TRBJ1-1, with D possibly being TRBD1 (6 bases). CDR3 DNA sequence: TGTGCCAGCAGTTACACCACAGGGATGGAAGCTTTCTTT. The encoded protein is CASSYTTGMEAFF.